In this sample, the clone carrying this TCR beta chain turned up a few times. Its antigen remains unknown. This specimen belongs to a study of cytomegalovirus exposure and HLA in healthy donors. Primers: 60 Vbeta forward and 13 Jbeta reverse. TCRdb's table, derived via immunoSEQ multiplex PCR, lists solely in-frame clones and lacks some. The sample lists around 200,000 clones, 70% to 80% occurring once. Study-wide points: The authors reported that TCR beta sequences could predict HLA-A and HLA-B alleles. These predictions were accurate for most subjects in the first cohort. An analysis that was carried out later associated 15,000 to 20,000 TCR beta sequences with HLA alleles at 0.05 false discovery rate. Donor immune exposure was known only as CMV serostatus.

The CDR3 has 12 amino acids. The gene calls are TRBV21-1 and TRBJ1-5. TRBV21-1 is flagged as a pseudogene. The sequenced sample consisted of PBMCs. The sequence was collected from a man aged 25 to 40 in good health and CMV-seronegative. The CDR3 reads CAGYYSNQPQHF. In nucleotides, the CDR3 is TGTGCCGGCTACTATAGCAATCAGCCCCAGCATTTT.